This record covers a single TCR beta chain. This clonotype was detected a few times. Its specific antigen is unknown. Base qualities are not provided; no much larger clone lies one nucleotide away. These data originate in a study of early T cells in non-severe SARS-CoV-2 infection (dated by TCRdb to about 2021). For the study in its entirety: TCR sequencing used bulk RNA from unsorted whole blood, so alpha and beta chains could not be paired. The investigation overall reported the following: VDJdb matching was skewed toward anti-spike CD8 responses and likely underestimated virus-specific expansions, missing private and CD4 specificities.

Based on the germline V gene, the CDR1 and CDR2 sequences are SGHTA and FQGNSA. The CDR3 goes from the cysteine to the phenylalanine over 16 residues. Just CDR3 DNA is preserved here, 48 bases in frame from base 1. V is reduced by 5 bases and J by 9 bases, leaving a spacing of 26 bases between them. Set within a cohort of healthcare workers in London, UK, this nested case-control study involved weekly PCR testing of nasopharyngeal swabs along with blood sampling. Between 23 and 31 March 2020, the week of the UK lockdown, healthcare workers were enrolled and then followed up weekly for as long as 16 weeks. The library relied on 5' RACE. Sequencing used a NextSeq 500. In the TCR library protocol, unique molecular identifiers were attached to individual cDNA molecules to correct for PCR bias and sequencing error. Both TCR alpha and beta chains were sequenced, and tight co-correlation was observed between alpha and beta sequence abundances in each sample. The authors' pipeline ran thus. Decombinator V4 was used to annotate the V gene, J gene and CDR3 of the TCR sequences. Expanded TCRs were defined as changing significantly between any two time points under a Poisson model with p below 0.0001. TCR abundances were normalised to the total number of TCRs sequenced per sample and were expressed as counts per million. TRAV1-2 paired with TRAJ12, TRAJ20 or TRAJ33 defined MAIT TCRs, while TRAV10 paired with TRAJ18 defined iNKT TCRs. VDJdb, accessed 1 November 2021, was searched for CMV, EBV and SARS-CoV-2 annotated TCRs, with TCRs annotated for multiple antigens excluded. TCRdb's own reprocessing of the public reads used fastp at Q25 and MiXCR and kept productive beta chains. One record per CDR3 amino acid sequence lists the most common genes and DNA. These V and J calls originate from TCRdb's pipeline instead of the authors' own analysis. The sample table contains more than 90,000 distinct CDR3 sequences; only one count was recorded for over 10% of them. Together, the top ten hold around 2% of the sample.

Sequenced material: whole blood. The chain couples TRBV7-2 to TRBJ2-7; 6 matching bases give a weak D call of TRBD1. This clonotype originated in an adult who was a healthcare worker with PCR-confirmed SARS-CoV-2 infection or an uninfected control (not recorded which). For the CDR3, the sequence is CASSPDRSTGWGWQYF. The DNA sequence follows: TGTGCCAGCAGCCCCGATCGGTCGACAGGATGGGGGTGGCAGTACTTC.